One and the same sample provided the 26 T cell receptor beta chains below, sequenced in a study of cytomegalovirus exposure and HLA in healthy donors. PCR was performed using 60 Vbeta and 13 Jbeta primers. Clones were read by immunoSEQ multiplex PCR, and TCRdb kept only the in-frame ones, dropping some. The sample records about 100,000 clones, 84% being singletons. The sample was PBMCs. These receptors were collected from a woman younger than 35 in good health and CMV-seronegative.

The rearrangement uses TRBV6-6 and TRBJ2-3, with TRBD2 matching 7 bases. The germline gives CDR1 MNHNY, CDR2 SVGAGI (reference sequence). Trimming removed 8 bases from V and 1 base from J; junction bases left unmatched: 12. The CDR3 is made up of 16 amino acids. CDR3 sequence (DNA): TGTGCCAGCTCTGGTGAGGCGGGAGCCCGCACAGATACGCAGTATTTT. Translating it yields CASSGEAGARTDTQYF.

The gene calls are TRBV9 and TRBJ2-7; 10 nucleotides line up with TRBD2. Trimming cost V 4 bases and J 2 bases; bases outside gene matches: 6. Per germline, CDR1 SGDLS and CDR2 YYNGEE. The CDR3 consists of 15 residues. CDR3 sequence (DNA): TGTGCCAGCAGCCCGAGCGGGGGGGGGACCTACGAGCAGTACTTC. This gives the protein CASSPSGGGTYEQYF.

The chain joins TRBV4-3 to TRBJ1-1, with D unresolved. There are 14 residues in the CDR3. V was shortened by 3 bases and J by 6 bases, with 14 bases between the two germline ends. Germline CDR1 is LGHNA and CDR2 is YSLEER. CDR3 amino acids: CASSQRPRGAEAFF. DNA of the CDR3: TGCGCCAGCAGCCAGAGACCCCGCGGGGCTGAAGCTTTCTTT.

This clone appeared once. The V gene is TRBV27, the J gene TRBJ2-2; D gene unclear. This CDR3 region has 15 residues. Germline values: CDR1 MNHEY, CDR2 SMNVEV (reference sequence). Between the trimmed V and J ends, which lost 5 bases and 4 bases, there was a span of 14 bases. The CDR3 DNA sequence: TGTGCCAGCAGTCCCCTCGGTGCAGGCACCGGGGAGCTGTTTTTT. Amino acid sequence: CASSPLGAGTGELFF.

With regard to this clone: A junction end diverges from the germline sequence, so it may reflect a read error. V usage is TRBV5-8 and J usage is TRBJ1-2; possibly TRBD1 for D (5 bases). The CDR3 has 14 residues. Germline loops: CDR1 SGHTS, CDR2 YDEGEE. CDR3 in DNA: TGTGCCAGCAGCTTGTGGGGCCGTAACAATGGCCACACCTTC. The encoded protein is CASSLWGRNNGHTF.

The chain recombines TRBV7-9 with TRBJ2-7; 8 bases fit TRBD1. Germline values: CDR1 SEHNR, CDR2 FQNEAQ (reference sequence). The CDR3 runs to 14 residues. Unmatched junction bases numbered 7, after V lost 6 bases and J lost 3 bases. CDR3 bases: TGTGCCAGCAGGCCCACAGGGACAGGCTACGAGCAGTACTTC. This encodes CASRPTGTGYEQYF.

This sequence joins TRBV7-2 and TRBJ2-3, with TRBD2 as a possible D gene (6 bases). V was shortened by 5 bases and J by 6 bases, with 21 bases between the two germline ends. This CDR3 is built from 16 residues. CDR1 and CDR2 (germline): SGHTA, FQGNSA. Written as DNA, the CDR3 is TGTGCCAGCAGCCCCGAGGCGGGACTGGAGGGTGATACGCAGTATTTT. Translating gives CASSPEAGLEGDTQYF.

The rearrangement links TRBV27 to TRBJ2-7, with TRBD2 identical over 11 bases. Germline loops: CDR1 MNHEY, CDR2 SMNVEV (reference sequence). The CDR3 has 14 residues. The V segment lost 5 bases and the J segment 2 bases; nucleotides outside the gene matches: 2. CDR3 sequence: CASSVSGGAYEQYF. The CDR3 DNA is TGTGCCAGCAGTGTTAGCGGGGGGGCCTACGAGCAGTACTTC.

The genes are TRBV10-3 and TRBJ1-6; a weak D match, TRBD1 (5 bases). V shed 6 bases and J shed 5 bases, with 8 bases lying between them. Germline CDR1 reads ENHRY; CDR2 reads SYGVKD. There are 13 residues in the CDR3. CDR3 DNA: TGTGCCATCAGAGGGGAAGATAATTCACCCCTCCACTTT. Protein: CAIRGEDNSPLHF.

The rearrangement links TRBV10-3 to TRBJ1-2, with D possibly matching TRBD1 (6 bases). Trimming stripped 1 base from V and 6 bases from J, with 9 bases between. Germline lookup yields CDR1 ENHRY and CDR2 SYGVKD. There are 13 residues in the CDR3. The CDR3 DNA follows: TGTGCCATCAGTGAGTTGGGGGGGCATGGCTACACCTTC. This sequence encodes CAISELGGHGYTF.

This chain uses TRBV14 with TRBJ2-5; 8 positions match TRBD1. Losses at the gene ends were 3 bases for V and 9 bases for J; bases not matched to a gene: 9. Germline V lookup: CDR1 SGHDN, CDR2 FVKESK. The CDR3 runs 14 residues. CDR3 DNA: TGTGCCAGCAGCCAGAAGGACAGGGCTTCGGCCCAGTACTTC. It encodes CASSQKDRASAQYF.

This clone occurred once. The chain employs TRBV2 and TRBJ1-5; 7 nucleotides agree with TRBD1. This CDR3 is built from 17 residues. V lost 6 bases, J lost 6 bases, and 17 bases stayed unmatched. CDR1 is SNHLY, CDR2 FYNNEI, per germline. This CDR3 is CASSVRGRAGGGQPQHF. The CDR3 coding sequence is TGTGCCAGCAGCGTCCGTGGTAGGGCAGGGGGTGGTCAGCCCCAGCATTTT.

This chain connects TRBV4-1 to TRBJ1-2; no clear D gene. V dropped 4 bases and J dropped 2 bases, with 26 bases sitting between them. Germline CDR1 MGHRA, CDR2 YSYEKL. The CDR3 runs to 19 residues. The CDR3 sequence: CASSRIMPPGEARNYGYTF. The CDR3 DNA reads as TGCGCCAGCAGCCGAATTATGCCGCCTGGGGAGGCTCGGAACTATGGCTACACCTTC.

J is TRBJ2-3 and V is TRBV6-6, with 7 bases identical to TRBD2. Per germline, CDR1 MNHNY and CDR2 SVGAGI (reference sequence). The V gene end was trimmed by 4 bases and the J gene end by 2 bases; junction bases not matched to a gene: 9. The CDR3 spans 16 residues. CDR3 sequence reads: CASSSTSPTNTDTQYF. For the CDR3, the DNA is TGTGCCAGCAGTTCGACTAGCCCGACAAACACAGATACGCAGTATTTT.

This clone showed up just once. This rearrangement joins TRBV7-8 to TRBJ2-2, with D tentatively TRBD2 (5 bases). CDR1 is SGHVS and CDR2 is FQNEAQ in the germline V gene. This CDR3 region has 15 residues. Between the trimmed V and J ends, which lost 4 bases and 1 base, there was a span of 10 bases. Written as DNA, the CDR3 is TGTGCCAGCAGCTCGGATGGACTGAACACCGGGGAGCTGTTTTTT. Translation: CASSSDGLNTGELFF.

V and J are TRBV5-1 and TRBJ2-7; TRBD1 aligns across 11 bases. This CDR3 contains 16 residues. Germline V gene sequence: CDR1 SGHRS, CDR2 YFSETQ. Losses at the gene ends were 3 bases for V and 5 bases for J; bases not matched to a gene: 10. CDR3 residues: CASSSRRTGGGDEQYF. Written as DNA, the CDR3 is TGCGCCAGCAGCTCCCGCCGGACAGGGGGCGGGGACGAGCAGTACTTC.

There are a few counts of this clone. V and J are TRBV27 and TRBJ2-3; D may be TRBD1 (5 bases). This CDR3 has 14 residues. Germline V gene data show CDR1 as MNHEY and CDR2 as SMNVEV (reference sequence). V lost 0 bases and J lost 6, with 10 bases in between. CDR3 in amino acids: CASSLSAGSDTQYF. Here the CDR3 DNA reads TGTGCCAGCAGTTTATCTGCAGGGTCGGATACGCAGTATTTT.

The V and J genes are TRBV7-2 and TRBJ2-7; TRBD2 might be the D (7 bases). Looked up from germline, CDR1 is SGHTA and CDR2 is FQGNSA. CDR3 size: 16 residues. V was cut by 1 base and J by 0 bases, with 13 bases left in between. CDR3: CASSLGGGGTSYEQYF. In DNA, the CDR3 is TGTGCCAGCAGCTTAGGTGGGGGGGGCACCTCCTACGAGCAGTACTTC.

This clone was recorded a few times. The V and J genes are TRBV4-2 and TRBJ2-1; 7 bases fit TRBD2. The ends lost 0 bases at V and 4 bases at J; junction bases unmatched: 6. CDR1 and CDR2 from the germline V gene are LGHNA and YNFKEQ. CDR3 length: 16 amino acids. The CDR3 nucleotides read TGTGCCAGCAGCCAAGACCTTGGCGGGGGATACAATGAGCAGTTCTTC. As protein: CASSQDLGGGYNEQFF.

J is TRBJ2-7 and V is TRBV28; 10 bases line up with TRBD1. The CDR3 extends over 16 amino acids. Germline CDR1 MDHEN, CDR2 SYDVKM. The V gene end was trimmed by 2 bases and the J gene end by 4 bases; junction bases not matched to a gene: 8. In DNA form, the CDR3 reads TGTGCCAGCAGTTTAATTGGGACAGGGGTTGTTTACGAGCAGTACTTC. This sequence encodes CASSLIGTGVVYEQYF.

This clone was counted a few times. The genes are TRBV5-1 and TRBJ1-1; 8 bases agree with TRBD1. CDR1 SGHRS and CDR2 YFSETQ come from the germline V gene. This CDR3 has 16 residues. With 4 bases clipped from V and 1 base from J, the junction kept 9 bases outside the gene matches. The CDR3, as DNA: TGCGCCAGCAGCGTAGCACCCAGGGGGCAGAACACTGAAGCTTTCTTT. Protein product: CASSVAPRGQNTEAFF.

This chain links TRBV15 with TRBJ2-5; the D gene is possibly TRBD2 (6 bases). Trimming left V 9 bases short and J 4 bases short, with 15 bases between. This CDR3 has 13 residues. Germline V lookup: CDR1 LNHNV, CDR2 YYDKDF (reference sequence). The CDR3 reads CATRGSGRETQYF. In DNA, the CDR3 is TGTGCCACACGGGGGAGTGGGAGAGAGACCCAGTACTTC.

This clone appeared a single time. The junction and the germline gene differ at one end; a read error may be behind it. The chain carries TRBV9 and TRBJ2-1, with a weak D call TRBD2 (7 bases). The V gene's germline CDR1 is SGDLS and CDR2 YYNGEE. CDR3 length: 15 residues. The CDR3 DNA follows: TGTGCCAGCAGCGTTGAGGGGGGGGGTTACACTGAGCAGTTCTTC. Its translation: CASSVEGGGYTEQFF.

The genes are TRBV9 and TRBJ2-7; 9 bases align to TRBD2. V was pared by 0 bases and J by 11 bases, with 9 bases of the junction left unmatched. The CDR3 length is 14 residues. Germline loops: CDR1 SGDLS, CDR2 YYNGEE. In DNA form, the CDR3 reads TGTGCCAGCAGCGTAGCTTGGGCTAGCGGGGAGAAGTACTTC. This sequence encodes CASSVAWASGEKYF.

The rearrangement links TRBV28 to TRBJ2-3; 7 bases line up with TRBD1. Germline V gene sequence: CDR1 MDHEN, CDR2 SYDVKM. This CDR3 has 14 residues. The junction had 6 bases not matched to a gene; V was cut back by 5 bases and J by 4 bases. Written as DNA, the CDR3 is TGTGCCAGCAGTCAAACAGGGGAAGCAGATACGCAGTATTTT. Encoded protein: CASSQTGEADTQYF.

The chain carries TRBV7-8 and TRBJ1-1; 7 bases align to TRBD1. This CDR3 region has 16 residues. Germline CDR1 SGHVS, CDR2 FQNEAQ. The V gene end was trimmed by 5 bases and the J gene end by 1 base; junction bases not matched to a gene: 10. The CDR3 sequence: CASSLGTARENTEAFF. In DNA form, the CDR3 reads TGTGCCAGCAGCCTAGGGACAGCCCGAGAGAACACTGAAGCTTTCTTT.